This T cell receptor (beta chain) was identified during a study of blood T cell repertoires in COVID-19. Study at large: T cells, B-cell-depleted T cells, or PBMCs supplied cDNA or gDNA.

CDR1 KGHSH and CDR2 LQKENI come from the germline V gene. V was clipped by 1 base and J by 7 bases, with 13 bases between them. The CDR3 runs 14 residues. Residents of about two dozen US areas, aged roughly 18 to 89 years, made up the participants. Some clones are missing from TCRdb's copy, which holds only in-frame ones; the method was immunoSEQ multiplex PCR. The sample holds 150,000 or so clones, over 70% seen once. The chain recombines TRBV18 with TRBJ1-1; D may be TRBD1 (6 bases). This TCR derives from a woman aged 40 to 50 with acute COVID-19. Sequencing was done on a sample of PBMCs or T cells enriched from blood (not recorded which). Here the CDR3 DNA reads TGTGCCAGCTCACCACGGGGGCAGGGGAATGAAGCTTTCTTT. Translating it yields CASSPRGQGNEAFF.